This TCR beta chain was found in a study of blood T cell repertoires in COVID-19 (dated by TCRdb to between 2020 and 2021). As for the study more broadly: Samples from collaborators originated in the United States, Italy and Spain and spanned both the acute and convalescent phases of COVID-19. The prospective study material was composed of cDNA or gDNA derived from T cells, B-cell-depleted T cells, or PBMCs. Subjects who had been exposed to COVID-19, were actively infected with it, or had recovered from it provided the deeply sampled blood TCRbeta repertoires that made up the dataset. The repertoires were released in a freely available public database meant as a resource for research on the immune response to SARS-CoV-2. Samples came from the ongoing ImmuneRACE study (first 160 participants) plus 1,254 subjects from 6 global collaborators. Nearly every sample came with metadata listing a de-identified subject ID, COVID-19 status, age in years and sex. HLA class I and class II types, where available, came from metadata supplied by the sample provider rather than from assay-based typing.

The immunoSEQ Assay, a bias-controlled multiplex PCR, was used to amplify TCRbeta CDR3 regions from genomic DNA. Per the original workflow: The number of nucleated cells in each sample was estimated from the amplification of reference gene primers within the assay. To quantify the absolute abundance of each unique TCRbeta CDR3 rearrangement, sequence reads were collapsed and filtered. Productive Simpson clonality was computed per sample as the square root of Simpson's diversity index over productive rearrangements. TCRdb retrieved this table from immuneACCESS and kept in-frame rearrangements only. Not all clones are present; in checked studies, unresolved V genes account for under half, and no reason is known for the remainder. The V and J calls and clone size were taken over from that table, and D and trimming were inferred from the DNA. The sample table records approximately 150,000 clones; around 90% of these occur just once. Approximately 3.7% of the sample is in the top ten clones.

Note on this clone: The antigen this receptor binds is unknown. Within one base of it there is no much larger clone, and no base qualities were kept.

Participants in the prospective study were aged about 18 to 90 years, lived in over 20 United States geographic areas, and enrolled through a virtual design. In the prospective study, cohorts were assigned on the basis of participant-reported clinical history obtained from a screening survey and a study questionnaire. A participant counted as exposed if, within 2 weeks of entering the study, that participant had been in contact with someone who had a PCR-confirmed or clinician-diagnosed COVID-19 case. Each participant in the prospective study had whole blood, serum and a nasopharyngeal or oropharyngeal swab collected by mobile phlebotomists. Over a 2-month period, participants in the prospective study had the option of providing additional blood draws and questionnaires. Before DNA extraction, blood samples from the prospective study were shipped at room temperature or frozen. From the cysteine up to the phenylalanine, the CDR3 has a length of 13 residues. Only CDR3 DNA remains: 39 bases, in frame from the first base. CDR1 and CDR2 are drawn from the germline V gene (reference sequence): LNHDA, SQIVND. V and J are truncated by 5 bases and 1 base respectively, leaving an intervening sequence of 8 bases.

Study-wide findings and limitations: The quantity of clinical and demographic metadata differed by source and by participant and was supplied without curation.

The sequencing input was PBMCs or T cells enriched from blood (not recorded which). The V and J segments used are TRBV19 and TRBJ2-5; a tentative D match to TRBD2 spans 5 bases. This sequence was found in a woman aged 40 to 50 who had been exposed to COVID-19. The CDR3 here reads CASSLRGQETQYF. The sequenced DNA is TGTGCCAGTAGTCTACGGGGCCAAGAGACCCAGTACTTC.